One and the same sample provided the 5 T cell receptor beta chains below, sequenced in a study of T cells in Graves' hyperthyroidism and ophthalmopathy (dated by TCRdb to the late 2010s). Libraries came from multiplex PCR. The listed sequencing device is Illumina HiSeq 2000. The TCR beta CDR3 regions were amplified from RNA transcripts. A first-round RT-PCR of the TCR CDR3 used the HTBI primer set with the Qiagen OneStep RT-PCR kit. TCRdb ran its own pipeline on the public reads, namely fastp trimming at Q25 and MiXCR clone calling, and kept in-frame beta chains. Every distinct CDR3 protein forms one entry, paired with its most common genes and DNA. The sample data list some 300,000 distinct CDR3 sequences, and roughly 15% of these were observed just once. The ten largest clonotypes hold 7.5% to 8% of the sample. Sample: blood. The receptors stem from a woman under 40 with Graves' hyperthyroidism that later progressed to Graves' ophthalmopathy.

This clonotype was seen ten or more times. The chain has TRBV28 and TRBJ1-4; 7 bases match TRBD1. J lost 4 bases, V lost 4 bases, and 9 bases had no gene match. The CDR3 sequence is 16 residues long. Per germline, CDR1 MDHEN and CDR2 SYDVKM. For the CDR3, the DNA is TGTGCCAGCAGTTCGGGAATAGGACAGGTTAATGAAAAACTGTTTTTT. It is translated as CASSSGIGQVNEKLFF.

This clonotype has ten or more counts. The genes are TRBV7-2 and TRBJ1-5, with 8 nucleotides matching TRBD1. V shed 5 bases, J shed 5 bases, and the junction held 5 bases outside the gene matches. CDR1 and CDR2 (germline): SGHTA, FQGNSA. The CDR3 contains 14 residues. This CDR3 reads CASSRDRSDQPQHF. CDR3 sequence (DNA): TGTGCCAGCAGCCGGGACAGGTCGGATCAGCCCCAGCATTTT.

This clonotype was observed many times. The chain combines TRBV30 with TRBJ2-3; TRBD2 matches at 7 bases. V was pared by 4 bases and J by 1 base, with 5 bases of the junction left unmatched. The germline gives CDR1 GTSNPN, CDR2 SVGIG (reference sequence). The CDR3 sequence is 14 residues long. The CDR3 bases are TGTGCCTGGACTGCGGGAGTAGGCACAGATACGCAGTATTTT. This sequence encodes CAWTAGVGTDTQYF.

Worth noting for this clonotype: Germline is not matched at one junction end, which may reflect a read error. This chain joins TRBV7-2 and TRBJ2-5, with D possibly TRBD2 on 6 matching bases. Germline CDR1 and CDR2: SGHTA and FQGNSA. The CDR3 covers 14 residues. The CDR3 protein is CASRLAPSGETQYF. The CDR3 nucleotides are TGTGCCAGCAGGTTAGCGCCGTCGGGGGAGACGCAGTACTTC.

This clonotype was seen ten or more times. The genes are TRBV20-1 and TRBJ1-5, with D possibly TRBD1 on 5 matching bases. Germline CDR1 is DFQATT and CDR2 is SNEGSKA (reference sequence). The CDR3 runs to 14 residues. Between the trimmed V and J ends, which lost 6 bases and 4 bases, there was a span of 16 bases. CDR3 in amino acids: CSASYGTSNQPQHF. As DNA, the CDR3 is TGCAGTGCCAGCTACGGGACCTCTAATCAGCCCCAGCATTTT.